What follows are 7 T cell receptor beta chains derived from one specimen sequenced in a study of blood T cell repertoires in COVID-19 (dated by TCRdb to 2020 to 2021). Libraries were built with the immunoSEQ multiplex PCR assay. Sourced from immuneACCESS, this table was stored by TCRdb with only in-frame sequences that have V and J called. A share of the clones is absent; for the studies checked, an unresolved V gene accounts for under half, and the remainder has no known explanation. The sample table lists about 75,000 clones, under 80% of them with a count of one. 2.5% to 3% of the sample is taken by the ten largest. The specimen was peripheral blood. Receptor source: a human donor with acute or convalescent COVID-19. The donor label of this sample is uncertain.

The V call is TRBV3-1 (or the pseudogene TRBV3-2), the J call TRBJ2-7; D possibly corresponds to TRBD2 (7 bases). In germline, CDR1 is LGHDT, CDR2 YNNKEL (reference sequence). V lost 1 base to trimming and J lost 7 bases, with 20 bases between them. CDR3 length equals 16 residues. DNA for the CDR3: TGTGCCAGCAGCCAAGCCGGGGGGACACGTCCCTCAGAGCAGTACGTC. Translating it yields CASSQAGGTRPSEQYV.

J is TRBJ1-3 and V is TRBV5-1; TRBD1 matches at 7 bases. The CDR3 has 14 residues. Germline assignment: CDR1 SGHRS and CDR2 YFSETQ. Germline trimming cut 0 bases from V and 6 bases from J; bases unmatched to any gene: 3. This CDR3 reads CASSLVGTENTIYF. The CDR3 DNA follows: TGCGCCAGCAGCTTGGTTGGGACAGAAAACACCATATATTTT.

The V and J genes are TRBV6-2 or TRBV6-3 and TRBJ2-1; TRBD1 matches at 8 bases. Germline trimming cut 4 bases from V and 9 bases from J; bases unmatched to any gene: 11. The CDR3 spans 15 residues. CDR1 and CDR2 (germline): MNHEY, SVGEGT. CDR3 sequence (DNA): TGTGCCAGCAGTTGGCGACAGGGGTCCCTCGGTGAGCAGTTCTTC. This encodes CASSWRQGSLGEQFF.

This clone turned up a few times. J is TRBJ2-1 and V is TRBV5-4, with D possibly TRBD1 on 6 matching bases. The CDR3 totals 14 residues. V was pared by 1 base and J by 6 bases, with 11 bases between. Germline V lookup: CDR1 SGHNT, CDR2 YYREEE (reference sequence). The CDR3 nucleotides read TGTGCCAGCAGCTTGAGGCAGGGGATCAATGAGCAGTTCTTC. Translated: CASSLRQGINEQFF.

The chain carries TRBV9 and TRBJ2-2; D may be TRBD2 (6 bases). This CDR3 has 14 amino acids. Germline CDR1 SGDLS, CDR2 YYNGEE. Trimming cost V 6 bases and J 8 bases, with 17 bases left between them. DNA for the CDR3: TGTGCCAGCACCGCTTTACGGGAGACTGGGGAGCTGTTTTTT. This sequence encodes CASTALRETGELFF.

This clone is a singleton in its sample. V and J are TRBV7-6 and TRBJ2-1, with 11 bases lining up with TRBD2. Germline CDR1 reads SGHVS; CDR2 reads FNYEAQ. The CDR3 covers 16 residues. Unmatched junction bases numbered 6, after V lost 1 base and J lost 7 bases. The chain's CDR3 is CASSLGLAGGRNEQFF. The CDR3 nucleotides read TGTGCCAGCAGCTTAGGGCTAGCGGGAGGTCGTAATGAGCAGTTCTTC.

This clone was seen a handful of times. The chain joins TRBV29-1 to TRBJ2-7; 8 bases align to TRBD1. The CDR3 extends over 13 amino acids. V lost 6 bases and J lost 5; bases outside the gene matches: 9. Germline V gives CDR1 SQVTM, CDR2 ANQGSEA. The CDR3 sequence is CSVGTGPWDEQYF. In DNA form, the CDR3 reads TGCAGCGTAGGGACAGGACCCTGGGACGAGCAGTACTTC.